This T cell receptor beta chain was sequenced in a study of T cells in Graves' hyperthyroidism and ophthalmopathy. Reasons for excluding patients were uncontrolled infection, other autoimmune disease, pregnancy or lactation. TCR beta CDR3 region amplification was performed from RNA transcripts. A set of HTBI primers served as the primers for a first-round RT-PCR of the TCR CDR3. One entry per CDR3 protein results from TCRdb running MiXCR on the multiplex PCR reads. The table includes 95,000 to 110,000 distinct CDR3 sequences, roughly 50% detected once. The V and J ends lost 4 bases and 11 bases respectively, with 5 bases between them. The CDR3 length is 8 residues. Germline assignment: CDR1 SQVTM and CDR2 ANQGSEA.

Sample: blood. The TCR sequence derives from a man in his forties with Graves' hyperthyroidism. The chain carries TRBV29-1 and TRBJ1-1; D call uncertain. The chain's CDR3 is CSVVGAFF. CDR3 nucleotide sequence: TGCAGCGTTGTTGGGGCTTTCTTT.